The text below deals with one T cell receptor (beta chain). In the source study's methods: Cell counts per sample came from amplifying reference gene primers. Profiling relied on immunoSEQ multiplex PCR, and the TCRdb table lists in-frame clones only, not all of them. V and J calls and clone size come straight from that table; D and trimming were deduced from the DNA. Among approximately 94,000 clones listed, over 80% were seen once. This entry belongs to a study of blood T cell repertoires in COVID-19. On the study more broadly: COVID-19 samples from acute and convalescent phases originated in the United States, Italy and Spain. PBMCs, B-cell-depleted T cells, or T cells were the source of the cDNA or gDNA that made up the material.

The V segment lost 0 bases and the J segment 6 bases; nucleotides outside the gene matches: 6. The CDR3 extends over 15 amino acids. Germline values: CDR1 MNHEY, CDR2 SVGAGI. The V gene is TRBV6-5, the J gene TRBJ2-7, with 9 bases that match TRBD1. This receptor was identified in a man aged 50-60 years with active or convalescent COVID-19. The sequenced sample was peripheral blood. CDR3 sequence (DNA): TGTGCCAGCAGTTACTCGGGACAGGGAAGGGGCGAGCAGTACTTC. It codes for CASSYSGQGRGEQYF.